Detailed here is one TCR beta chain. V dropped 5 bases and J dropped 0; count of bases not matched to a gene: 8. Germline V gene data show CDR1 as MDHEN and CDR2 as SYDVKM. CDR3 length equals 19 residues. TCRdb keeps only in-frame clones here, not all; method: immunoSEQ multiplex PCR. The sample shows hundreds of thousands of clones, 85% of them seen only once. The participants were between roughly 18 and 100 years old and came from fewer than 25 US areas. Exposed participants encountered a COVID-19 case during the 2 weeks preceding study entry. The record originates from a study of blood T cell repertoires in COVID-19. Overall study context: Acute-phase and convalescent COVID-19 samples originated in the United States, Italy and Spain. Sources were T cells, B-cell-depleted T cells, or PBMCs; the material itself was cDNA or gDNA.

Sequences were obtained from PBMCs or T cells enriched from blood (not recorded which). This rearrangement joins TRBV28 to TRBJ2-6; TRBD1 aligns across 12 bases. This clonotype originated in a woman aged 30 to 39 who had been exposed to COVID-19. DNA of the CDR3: TGTGCCAGCAGTCCTATAGGGACAGGGGGCAGCTCTGGGGCCAACGTCCTGACTTTC. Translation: CASSPIGTGGSSGANVLTF.